Listed here are 18 T cell receptor beta chains from one sample, sequenced in a study of blood T cell repertoires in COVID-19. TCRdb's copy holds only in-frame clones and misses some; the assay was immunoSEQ multiplex PCR. The sample has about 330,000 clones, approximately 90% seen once. Input material: peripheral blood. Source of these receptors: a man aged 25 to 40 with COVID-19, enrolled during active disease.

The chain employs TRBV19 and TRBJ2-1; D is ambiguous. This CDR3 has 14 amino acids. Trimming shortened V by 3 bases and J by 1 base, and 7 bases separated the two germline ends. CDR1 is LNHDA and CDR2 is SQIVND in the germline V gene (reference sequence). The CDR3 loop is CASSILESYNEQFF. CDR3 nucleotides: TGTGCCAGTAGTATTTTAGAGTCCTACAATGAGCAGTTCTTC. The variable domain in full, with the rest retrieved from reference TRBV19 and TRBJ2-1, is DGGITQSPKYLFRKEGQNVTLSCEQNLNHDAMYWYRQDPGQGLRLIYYSQIVNDFQKGDIAEGYSVSREKKESFPLTVTSAQKNPTAFYLCASSILESYNEQFFGPGTRLTVL.

This clone came up once. Written as DNA, the CDR3 is TGTGCCAGCAGCCAAGACCTAGCGGGGGGCCACCGGGATACGCAGTATTTT. It encodes CASSQDLAGGHRDTQYF. The genes are TRBV3-1 (or the pseudogene TRBV3-2) and TRBJ2-3; TRBD2 matches 11 bases. V gave up 0 bases and J gave up 6 bases; unmatched junction bases: 8. The CDR3 sequence is 17 residues long. Looked up from germline, CDR1 is LGHDT and CDR2 is YNNKEL (reference sequence).

The chain joins TRBV6-5 to TRBJ2-7, with no clear D. The germline V and J ends were trimmed by 4 bases and 3 bases, with 16 bases remaining between them. The length of the CDR3 is 15 residues. CDR1 MNHEY and CDR2 SVGAGI come from the germline V gene. In nucleotides, the CDR3 is TGTGCCAGCAGTTTCCAATACCAAAAACTCTACGAGCAGTACTTC. As protein: CASSFQYQKLYEQYF.

The chain carries TRBV7-9 and TRBJ2-2, with 8 bases fitting TRBD1. CDR1 is SEHNR, CDR2 FQNEAQ, per germline (reference sequence). V lost 5 bases to trimming and J lost 0 bases; unmatched junction nucleotides: 5. The CDR3 runs 16 residues. The CDR3 DNA follows: TGTGCCAGCAGCCTCCTGGGACAGGCGAACACCGGGGAGCTGTTTTTT. It translates to CASSLLGQANTGELFF.

The chain carries TRBV4-2 and TRBJ1-2; 7 bases line up with TRBD1. Trimming at V came to 0 bases and at J to 5 bases, leaving 3 bases not matched to a gene. Germline assignment: CDR1 LGHNA and CDR2 YNFKEQ. The length of the CDR3 is 14 residues. This chain's CDR3 is CASSQEAGGYGYTF. For the CDR3, the DNA is TGTGCCAGCAGCCAAGAGGCAGGGGGTTATGGCTACACCTTC.

CDR3 residues: CASSARDRGGNQPQHF. As DNA, the CDR3 is TGTGCCAGCTCAGCCCGGGACAGGGGAGGCAATCAGCCCCAGCATTTT. The chain joins TRBV18 to TRBJ1-5; 10 bases agree with TRBD1. CDR3 size: 16 residues. Germline V gene lookup returns CDR1 KGHSH and CDR2 LQKENI. The V segment lost 5 bases and the J segment 2 bases; nucleotides outside the gene matches: 6.

Only a few counts were recorded for this clone. The chain combines TRBV6-2 or TRBV6-3 with TRBJ1-5, with 7 bases fitting TRBD1. In germline, CDR1 is MNHEY, CDR2 SVGEGT. The CDR3 sequence is 17 residues long. Unmatched junction bases numbered 8, after V lost 0 bases and J lost 3 bases. This CDR3 reads CASSYSKTGTDNQPQHF. Written as DNA, the CDR3 is TGTGCCAGCAGTTACTCGAAGACAGGGACGGACAATCAGCCCCAGCATTTT.

The chain carries TRBV28 and TRBJ2-3, with D tentatively TRBD1 (5 bases). The CDR3 sequence is 16 residues long. Germline V gene sequence: CDR1 MDHEN, CDR2 SYDVKM. The V and J ends lost 6 bases and 1 base respectively, with 17 bases between them. The CDR3 sequence: CASSPPGALRTDTQYF. The CDR3, as DNA: TGTGCCAGCAGCCCCCCTGGGGCACTGCGCACAGATACGCAGTATTTT.

This chain connects TRBV4-3 to TRBJ2-5, with D unresolved. V dropped 4 bases and J dropped 5 bases, with 11 bases sitting between them. The CDR3 spans 13 residues. Germline V CDR1 and CDR2: LGHNA, YSLEER. CDR3 bases: TGCGCCAGCAGCCGCGTCCGATCGGAGACCCAGTACTTC. Protein product: CASSRVRSETQYF.

The V call is TRBV7-2, the J call TRBJ2-7; the match to TRBD1 covers 7 bases. V was pared by 1 base and J by 4 bases, with 4 bases of the junction left unmatched. CDR3 length equals 14 residues. CDR1 SGHTA and CDR2 FQGNSA come from the germline V gene. CDR3 in amino acids: CASSLVAGGYEQYF. In nucleotides, the CDR3 is TGTGCCAGCAGCTTAGTGGCAGGGGGATACGAGCAGTACTTC.

The chain is built from TRBV4-3 and TRBJ1-3; D is uncertain. The length of the CDR3 is 15 residues. V gave up 4 bases and J gave up 0 bases, with 10 bases separating them. CDR1 is LGHNA and CDR2 is YSLEER in the germline V gene. The DNA of the CDR3 is TGCGCCAGCAGCCCACAACCGAACTCTGGAAACACCATATATTTT. Its protein product is CASSPQPNSGNTIYF.

This clone was observed a few times. CDR3 nucleotides: TGTGCCAGCAGCCCAGCAGGGGCGGGTGATCAGCCCCAGCATTTT. It translates to CASSPAGAGDQPQHF. The rearrangement links TRBV7-6 to TRBJ1-5; maybe TRBD1 (6 bases). The germline V gene has CDR1 SGHVS and CDR2 FNYEAQ. The CDR3 sequence is 15 residues long. Deletions cut 5 bases from V and 5 bases from J, with 16 bases between.

This chain joins TRBV11-2 and TRBJ1-1; D not certain. CDR1 SGHAT and CDR2 FQNNGV come from the germline V gene. The V gene lost 1 base and the J gene lost 1 base, with 7 bases spanning the gap. This CDR3 is 14 amino acids long. The CDR3 DNA sequence: TGTGCCAGCAGCTTAGGTGGAGAGAACACTGAAGCTTTCTTT. Translated, it gives CASSLGGENTEAFF.

The CDR3 nucleotides are TGTGCCAGCAGCCGACTGGGAGGGGATGAAGCTTTCTTT. Translated, it gives CASSRLGGDEAFF. V gene TRBV3-1 (or the pseudogene TRBV3-2) combines with J gene TRBJ1-1; D perhaps matches TRBD1 (5 bases). V was shortened by 4 bases and J by 7 bases, with 13 bases between the two germline ends. This CDR3 comprises 13 residues. The germline CDR1 and CDR2 sequences are LGHDT and YNNKEL (reference sequence).

This rearrangement joins TRBV28 to TRBJ1-5; D unresolved. Trimming left V 4 bases short and J 4 bases short, with 8 bases between. Germline CDR1 reads MDHEN; CDR2 reads SYDVKM. CDR3 length: 13 amino acids. The CDR3 nucleotides are TGTGCCAGCAGTTCGGACTGGAATCAGCCCCAGCATTTT. This encodes CASSSDWNQPQHF.

The chain combines TRBV28 with TRBJ1-1; the D gene is possibly TRBD1 (6 bases). V was trimmed by 10 bases and J by 3 bases, leaving 18 bases between them. The CDR3 has 14 residues. Germline assignment: CDR1 MDHEN and CDR2 SYDVKM. This CDR3 reads CATYGGRRHTEAFF. DNA for the CDR3: TGTGCCACCTACGGGGGGCGCAGGCACACTGAAGCTTTCTTT. Drawing the rest from reference TRBV28 and TRBJ1-1, the complete variable domain is DVKVTQSSRYLVKRTGEKVFLECVQDMDHENMFWYRQDPGLGLRLIYFSYDVKMKEKGDIPEGYSVSREKKERFSLILESASTNQTSMYLCATYGGRRHTEAFFGQGTRLTVV.

The V and J genes are TRBV10-3 and TRBJ2-7; 9 bases are a match to TRBD1. Losses at the gene ends were 10 bases for V and 6 bases for J; bases not matched to a gene: 16. CDR1 and CDR2 from the germline V gene are ENHRY and SYGVKD. CDR3 length: 15 residues. The CDR3 sequence: CATLAPGQGSGEQYF. CDR3 DNA sequence: TGTGCCACCCTTGCGCCGGGACAGGGATCCGGCGAGCAGTACTTC.

The V and J genes are TRBV10-2 and TRBJ2-1; the match to TRBD1 covers 10 bases. The CDR3 has 17 amino acids. The germline V gene has CDR1 WSHSY and CDR2 SAAADI. After removal of 4 bases from V and 0 bases from J, the junction contained 6 bases not matched to a gene. The CDR3 loop is CASSVPWDRGSYNEQFF. CDR3 nucleotide sequence: TGCGCCAGCAGTGTTCCATGGGACAGGGGCTCCTACAATGAGCAGTTCTTC.